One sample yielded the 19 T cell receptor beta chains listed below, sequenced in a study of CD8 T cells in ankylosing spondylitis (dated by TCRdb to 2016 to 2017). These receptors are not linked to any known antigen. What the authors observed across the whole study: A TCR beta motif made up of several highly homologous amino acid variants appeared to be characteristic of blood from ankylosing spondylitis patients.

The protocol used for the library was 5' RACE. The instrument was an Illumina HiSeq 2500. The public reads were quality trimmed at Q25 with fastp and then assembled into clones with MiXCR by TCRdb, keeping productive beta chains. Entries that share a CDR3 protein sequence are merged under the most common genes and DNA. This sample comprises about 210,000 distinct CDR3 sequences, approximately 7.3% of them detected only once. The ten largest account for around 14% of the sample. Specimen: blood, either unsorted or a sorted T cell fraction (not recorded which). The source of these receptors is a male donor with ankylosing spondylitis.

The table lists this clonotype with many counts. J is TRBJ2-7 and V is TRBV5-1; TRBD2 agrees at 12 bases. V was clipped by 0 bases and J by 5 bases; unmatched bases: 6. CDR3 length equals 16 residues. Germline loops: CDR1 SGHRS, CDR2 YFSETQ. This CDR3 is CASSLVASGRGHEQYF. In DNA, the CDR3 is TGCGCCAGCAGCTTGGTGGCTAGCGGGAGGGGCCACGAGCAGTACTTC.

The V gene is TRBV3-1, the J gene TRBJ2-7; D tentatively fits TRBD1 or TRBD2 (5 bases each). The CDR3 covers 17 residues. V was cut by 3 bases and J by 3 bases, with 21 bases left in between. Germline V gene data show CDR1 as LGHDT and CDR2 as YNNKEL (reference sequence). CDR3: CASSHSASQIRVYEQYF. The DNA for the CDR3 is TGTGCCAGCAGCCATTCGGCTAGCCAAATCAGGGTCTACGAGCAGTACTTC.

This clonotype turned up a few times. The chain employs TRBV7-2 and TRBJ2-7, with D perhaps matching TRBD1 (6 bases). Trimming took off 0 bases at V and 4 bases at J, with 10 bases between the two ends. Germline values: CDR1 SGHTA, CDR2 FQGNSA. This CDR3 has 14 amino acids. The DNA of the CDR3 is TGTGCCAGCAGCTTAGCGCAGGGGTTTTACGAGCAGTACTTC. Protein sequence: CASSLAQGFYEQYF. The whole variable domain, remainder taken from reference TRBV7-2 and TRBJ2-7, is GAGVSQSPSNKVTEKGKDVELRCDPISGHTALYWYRQSLGQGLEFLIYFQGNSAPDKSGLPSDRFSAERTGGSVSTLTIQRTQQEDSAVYLCASSLAQGFYEQYFGPGTRLTVT.

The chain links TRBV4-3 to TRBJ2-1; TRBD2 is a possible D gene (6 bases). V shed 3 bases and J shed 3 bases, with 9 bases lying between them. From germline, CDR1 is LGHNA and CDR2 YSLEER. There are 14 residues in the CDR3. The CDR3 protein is CASSHYGSYNEQFF. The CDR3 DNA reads TGCGCCAGCAGCCACTACGGGAGCTACAATGAGCAGTTCTTC.

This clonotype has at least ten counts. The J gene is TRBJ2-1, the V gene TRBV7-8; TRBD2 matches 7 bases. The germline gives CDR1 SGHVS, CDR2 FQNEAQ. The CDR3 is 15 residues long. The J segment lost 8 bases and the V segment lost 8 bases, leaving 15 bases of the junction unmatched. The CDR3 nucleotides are TGTGCCAGCCGCCTATTAGGGAGGGCCAGGGATGAGCAGTTCTTC. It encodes CASRLLGRARDEQFF.

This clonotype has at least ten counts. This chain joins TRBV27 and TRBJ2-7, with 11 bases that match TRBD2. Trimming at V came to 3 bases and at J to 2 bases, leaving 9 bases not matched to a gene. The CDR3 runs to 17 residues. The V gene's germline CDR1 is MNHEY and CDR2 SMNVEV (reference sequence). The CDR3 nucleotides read TGTGCCAGCAGTTTCCGCGGGACTAGCGGCGTCCCCTACGAGCAGTACTTC. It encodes CASSFRGTSGVPYEQYF.

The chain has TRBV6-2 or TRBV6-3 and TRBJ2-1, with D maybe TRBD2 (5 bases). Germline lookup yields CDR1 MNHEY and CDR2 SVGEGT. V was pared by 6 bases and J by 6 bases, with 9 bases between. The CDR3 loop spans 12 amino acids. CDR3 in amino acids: CASSSTTNEQFF. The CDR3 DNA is TGTGCCAGCAGCTCGACTACCAATGAGCAGTTCTTC.

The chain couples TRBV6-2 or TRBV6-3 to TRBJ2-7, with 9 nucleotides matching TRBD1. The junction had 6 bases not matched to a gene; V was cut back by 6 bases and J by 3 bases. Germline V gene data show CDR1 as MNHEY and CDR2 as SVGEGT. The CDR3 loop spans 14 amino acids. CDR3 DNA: TGTGCCAGCAGAGACCCGGGACAGGGCTACGAGCAGTACTTC. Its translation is CASRDPGQGYEQYF.

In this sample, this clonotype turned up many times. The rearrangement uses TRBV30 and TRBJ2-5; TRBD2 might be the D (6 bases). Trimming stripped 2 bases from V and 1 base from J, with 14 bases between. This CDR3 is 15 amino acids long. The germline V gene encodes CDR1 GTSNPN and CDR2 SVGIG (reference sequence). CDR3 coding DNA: TGTGCCTGGAGTTCGCGGGACTCCACCCAAGAGACCCAGTACTTC. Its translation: CAWSSRDSTQETQYF.

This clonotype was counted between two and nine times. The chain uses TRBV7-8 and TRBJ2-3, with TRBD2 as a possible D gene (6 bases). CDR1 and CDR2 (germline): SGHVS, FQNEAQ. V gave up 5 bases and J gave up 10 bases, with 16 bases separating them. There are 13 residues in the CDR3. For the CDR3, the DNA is TGTGCCAGCAGCCCCCGGGCCGGGGGAGCGCAGTATTTT. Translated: CASSPRAGGAQYF. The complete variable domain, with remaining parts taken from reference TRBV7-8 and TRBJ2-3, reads GAGVSQSPRYKVAKRGQDVALRCDPISGHVSLFWYQQALGQGPEFLTYFQNEAQLDKSGLPSDRFFAERPEGSVSTLKIQRTQQEDSAVYLCASSPRAGGAQYFGPGTRLTVL.

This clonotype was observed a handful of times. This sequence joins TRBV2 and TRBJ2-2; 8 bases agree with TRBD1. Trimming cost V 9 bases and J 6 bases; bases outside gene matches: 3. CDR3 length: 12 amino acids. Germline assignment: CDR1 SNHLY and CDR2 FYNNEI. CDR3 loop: CARGQVSGELFF. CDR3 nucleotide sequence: TGTGCCAGGGGACAGGTGTCCGGGGAGCTGTTTTTT.

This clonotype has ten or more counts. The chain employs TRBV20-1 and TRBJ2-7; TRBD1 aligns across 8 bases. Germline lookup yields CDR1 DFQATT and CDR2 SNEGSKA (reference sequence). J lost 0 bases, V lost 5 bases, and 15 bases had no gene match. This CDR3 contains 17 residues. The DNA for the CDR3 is TGCAGTGCTGCTCTTGGACAGGGCCTTTGGAGCTCCTACGAGCAGTACTTC. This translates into CSAALGQGLWSSYEQYF.

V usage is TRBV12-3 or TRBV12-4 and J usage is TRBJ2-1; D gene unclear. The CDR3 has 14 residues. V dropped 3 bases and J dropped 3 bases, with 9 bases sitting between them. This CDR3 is CASSFWQNYNEQFF. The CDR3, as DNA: TGTGCCAGCAGTTTTTGGCAAAACTACAATGAGCAGTTCTTC.

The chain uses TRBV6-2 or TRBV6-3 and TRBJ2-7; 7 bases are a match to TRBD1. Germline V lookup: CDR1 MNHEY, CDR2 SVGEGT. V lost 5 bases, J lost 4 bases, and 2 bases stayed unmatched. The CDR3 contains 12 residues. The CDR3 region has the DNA TGTGCCAGCAGTGTGGACAGGTACGAGCAGTACTTC. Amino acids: CASSVDRYEQYF.

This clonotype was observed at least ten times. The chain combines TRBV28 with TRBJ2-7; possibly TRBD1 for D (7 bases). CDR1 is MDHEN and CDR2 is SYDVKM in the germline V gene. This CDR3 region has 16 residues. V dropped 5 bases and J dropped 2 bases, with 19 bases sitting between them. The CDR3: CASSALPGGTTYEQYF. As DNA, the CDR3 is TGTGCCAGCAGTGCCCTCCCAGGGGGGACCACCTACGAGCAGTACTTC.

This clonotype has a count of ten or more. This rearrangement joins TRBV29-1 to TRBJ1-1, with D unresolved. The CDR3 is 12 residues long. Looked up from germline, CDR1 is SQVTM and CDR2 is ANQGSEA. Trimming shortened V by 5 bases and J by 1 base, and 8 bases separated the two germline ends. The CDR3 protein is CSVQEGNTEAFF. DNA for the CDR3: TGCAGCGTTCAGGAGGGGAACACTGAAGCTTTCTTT.

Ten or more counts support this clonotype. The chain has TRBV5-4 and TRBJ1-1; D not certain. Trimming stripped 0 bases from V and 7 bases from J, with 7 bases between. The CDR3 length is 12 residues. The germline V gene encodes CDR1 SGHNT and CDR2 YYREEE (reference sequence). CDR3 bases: TGTGCCAGCAGCTTGGAAAGTTTTGAAGCTTTCTTT. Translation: CASSLESFEAFF.

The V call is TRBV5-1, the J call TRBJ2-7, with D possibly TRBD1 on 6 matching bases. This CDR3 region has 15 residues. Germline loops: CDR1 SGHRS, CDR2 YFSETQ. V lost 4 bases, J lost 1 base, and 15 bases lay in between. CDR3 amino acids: CASSAHREISYEQYF. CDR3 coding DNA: TGCGCCAGCAGCGCCCACAGGGAAATTTCCTACGAGCAGTACTTC. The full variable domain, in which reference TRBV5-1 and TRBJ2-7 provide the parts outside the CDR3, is KAGVTQTPRYLIKTRGQQVTLSCSPISGHRSVSWYQQTPGQGLQFLFEYFSETQRNKGNFPGRFSGRQFSNSRSEMNVSTLELGDSALYLCASSAHREISYEQYFGPGTRLTVT.

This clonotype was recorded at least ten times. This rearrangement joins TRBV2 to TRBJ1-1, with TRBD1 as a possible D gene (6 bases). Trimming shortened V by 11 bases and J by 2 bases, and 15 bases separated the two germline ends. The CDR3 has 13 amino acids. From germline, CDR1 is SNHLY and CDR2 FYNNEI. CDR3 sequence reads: CARTGTPNTEAFF. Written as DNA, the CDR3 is TGTGCCCGCACCGGGACACCTAACACTGAAGCTTTCTTT.